This entry lists 26 T cell receptor beta chains sequenced from one sample in a study of T cell responses to AZD1222 COVID-19 vaccine. The repertoire was sequenced with immunoSEQ multiplex PCR; TCRdb's copy has only in-frame clones and lacks some. The sample has 100,000 to 150,000 clones, approximately 91% seen once. The specimen comprised peripheral blood, sampled 28 days after the second AZD1222 dose. The receptors were sampled from an adult who received the AZD1222 COVID-19 vaccine.

The rearrangement links TRBV19 to TRBJ2-1; D is perhaps TRBD1 (6 bases). With 0 bases removed from V and 0 bases from J, the gap between germline ends came to 15 bases. CDR1 is LNHDA, CDR2 SQIVND, per germline (reference sequence). CDR3 length: 18 residues. The DNA for the CDR3 is TGTGCCAGTAGTATAGAGAAGACAGGCTATTCCTCCTACAATGAGCAGTTCTTC. It encodes CASSIEKTGYSSYNEQFF.

This chain links TRBV28 with TRBJ1-6; a weak D match, TRBD1 (6 bases). The V end was cut by 2 bases, the J end by 0 bases, with 14 bases between. This CDR3 has 18 residues. Germline V gene lookup returns CDR1 MDHEN and CDR2 SYDVKM. DNA of the CDR3: TGTGCCAGCAGTTTACCTGGGGGCCGGAGCTCCTATAATTCACCCCTCCACTTT. Translation gives CASSLPGGRSSYNSPLHF.

This clone occurred once. The V call is TRBV5-1, the J call TRBJ1-4; 9 nucleotides line up with TRBD1. After removal of 1 base from V and 7 bases from J, the junction contained 5 bases not matched to a gene. The V gene's germline CDR1 is SGHRS and CDR2 YFSETQ. The CDR3 runs 15 residues. The chain's CDR3 is CASSLSPGQGEKLFF. The DNA for the CDR3 is TGCGCCAGCAGCTTGTCACCGGGACAGGGTGAAAAACTGTTTTTT.

V is TRBV18 and J is TRBJ2-2; weak D call: TRBD1 (5 bases). Trimming left V 0 bases short and J 1 base short, with 12 bases between. The germline CDR1 and CDR2 sequences are KGHSH and LQKENI. The CDR3 loop spans 17 amino acids. The chain's CDR3 is CASSPPKGFRNTGELFF. CDR3 nucleotides: TGTGCCAGCTCACCACCGAAGGGGTTTCGGAACACCGGGGAGCTGTTTTTT. The full variable domain, completed using reference TRBV18 and TRBJ2-2, is NAGVMQNPRHLVRRRGQEARLRCSPMKGHSHVYWYRQLPEEGLKFMVYLQKENIIDESGMPKERFSAEFPKEGPSILRIQQVVRGDSAAYFCASSPPKGFRNTGELFFGEGSRLTVL.

The chain is built from TRBV5-4 and TRBJ2-1, with 8 bases aligning to TRBD1. Trimming cost V 4 bases and J 4 bases; bases outside gene matches: 7. Germline CDR1 reads SGHNT; CDR2 reads YYREEE (reference sequence). CDR3 size: 15 residues. The CDR3 DNA reads TGTGCCAGCAGCCGGGGACAGGAAAGATACAATGAGCAGTTCTTC. It is translated as CASSRGQERYNEQFF.

This chain links TRBV3-1 (or the pseudogene TRBV3-2) with TRBJ2-1; D is undetermined. V dropped 1 base and J dropped 5 bases, with 9 bases sitting between them. CDR1 and CDR2 from the germline V gene are LGHDT and YNNKEL (reference sequence). The CDR3 is 14 amino acids. The CDR3 bases are TGTGCCAGCAGCCAAGCCGGCAGAAACAATGAGCAGTTCTTC. Its translation: CASSQAGRNNEQFF.

The rearrangement uses TRBV27 and TRBJ2-1; D is possibly TRBD1 (5 bases). The CDR3 has 14 residues. V dropped 3 bases and J dropped 8 bases, with 14 bases sitting between them. CDR1 is MNHEY, CDR2 SMNVEV, per germline (reference sequence). CDR3 residues: CASSFKILGHEQFF. CDR3 coding DNA: TGTGCCAGCAGTTTTAAAATTCTGGGGCATGAGCAGTTCTTC.

This clone was observed a few times. This chain connects TRBV5-1 to TRBJ1-1, with D possibly TRBD1 on 6 matching bases. Germline V lookup: CDR1 SGHRS, CDR2 YFSETQ. The CDR3 length is 15 residues. Trimming shortened V by 4 bases and J by 11 bases, and 24 bases separated the two germline ends. The CDR3 region is CASSPLVGDMFGAFF. The CDR3 DNA reads as TGCGCCAGCAGCCCTCTTGTAGGGGACATGTTTGGGGCTTTCTTT.

In this sample, this clone turned up once. The gene calls are TRBV6-5 and TRBJ1-6; 9 bases fit TRBD1. Trimming removed 8 bases from V and 12 bases from J; junction bases left unmatched: 8. CDR1 MNHEY and CDR2 SVGAGI come from the germline V gene. The CDR3 totals 13 residues. CDR3 sequence reads: CASAGTGREPLHF. In DNA form, the CDR3 reads TGTGCCAGCGCCGGGACAGGGAGGGAACCCCTCCACTTT.

The DNA for the CDR3 is TGTGCCATGAGGGACAGGGGCCTCTATGGCTACACCTTC. Its protein is CAMRDRGLYGYTF. V gene TRBV2 combines with J gene TRBJ1-2; 10 positions match TRBD1. The germline gives CDR1 SNHLY, CDR2 FYNNEI. This CDR3 region has 13 residues. The V and J ends lost 10 bases and 4 bases, in that order; junction bases with no gene match: 6.

The table lists this clone with a count of one. This chain uses TRBV9 with TRBJ2-5, with a possible D match to TRBD1 (6 bases). V shed 2 bases and J shed 4 bases, with 15 bases lying between them. The CDR3 has 15 residues. Germline CDR1 and CDR2: SGDLS and YYNGEE. DNA for the CDR3: TGTGCCAGCAGCGTTGGATCAGGGGACGTAGAGACCCAGTACTTC. Protein sequence: CASSVGSGDVETQYF.

The chain combines TRBV5-1 with TRBJ2-2, with D possibly being TRBD1 or TRBD2 (5 bases each). Trimming removed 0 bases from V and 0 bases from J, with 9 bases in between. The CDR3 is made up of 16 amino acids. Germline assignment: CDR1 SGHRS and CDR2 YFSETQ. CDR3 loop: CASSLAGTSNTGELFF. CDR3 DNA sequence: TGCGCCAGCAGCTTGGCAGGGACCTCGAACACCGGGGAGCTGTTTTTT.

The chain couples TRBV19 to TRBJ2-1, with TRBD2 identical over 7 bases. The CDR3 contains 14 residues. The J segment lost 4 bases and the V segment lost 3 bases, leaving 3 bases of the junction unmatched. In germline, CDR1 is LNHDA, CDR2 SQIVND (reference sequence). Here the CDR3 DNA reads TGTGCCAGTAGTATCCGGGGACTATACAATGAGCAGTTCTTC. It is translated as CASSIRGLYNEQFF.

This chain links TRBV18 with TRBJ2-7; no firm D call. The length of the CDR3 is 15 residues. Looked up from germline, CDR1 is KGHSH and CDR2 is LQKENI. V lost 3 bases and J lost 4, with 16 bases in between. The CDR3 DNA sequence: TGTGCCAGCTCACCGAGTGGGTTAGGCCTTTACGAGCAGTACGTC. It is translated as CASSPSGLGLYEQYV.

The chain's CDR3 is CASSLALAGVLQFF. CDR3 coding DNA: TGTGCCAGCAGCTTAGCACTAGCGGGGGTGCTGCAGTTCTTC. This chain joins TRBV7-9 and TRBJ2-1; 11 positions agree with TRBD2. V lost 0 bases to trimming and J lost 12 bases; unmatched junction nucleotides: 4. Per germline, CDR1 SEHNR and CDR2 FQNEAQ (reference sequence). CDR3 length equals 14 residues.

The chain uses TRBV6-2 or TRBV6-3 and TRBJ1-2; TRBD1 might be the D (5 bases). CDR3 length equals 13 residues. The germline V and J ends were trimmed by 2 bases and 8 bases, with 12 bases remaining between them. From germline, CDR1 is MNHEY and CDR2 SVGEGT. The CDR3 reads CASSYLLGGGYTF. The DNA of the CDR3 is TGTGCCAGCAGTTACCTGTTGGGGGGAGGCTACACCTTC.

The rearrangement joins TRBV7-9 to TRBJ2-7, with TRBD1 matching over 8 bases. Per the germline V gene, CDR1 is SEHNR and CDR2 is FQNEAQ (reference sequence). The CDR3 runs 14 residues. V lost 1 base and J lost 7; bases outside the gene matches: 6. The CDR3 region has the DNA TGTGCCAGCAGCTTAGTGGGGGGACAGGAGGAGCAGTACTTC. Translated: CASSLVGGQEEQYF.

As concerns this clone: Compared with germline, one end of the junction differs, possibly owing to a read error. V gene TRBV25-1 combines with J gene TRBJ2-7; weak D call: TRBD1 (5 bases). There are 12 residues in the CDR3. CDR1 and CDR2 (germline): MGHDK, SYGVNS. This chain's CDR3 is CVSSERGYEQYF. In DNA form, the CDR3 reads TGTGTCAGCAGCGAAAGGGGCTACGAGCAGTACTTC.

In DNA, the CDR3 is TGTGCCAGTAGTTGGCCAGCCGATATTAATCAGCCCCAGCATTTT. Translated, it gives CASSWPADINQPQHF. This chain uses TRBV19 with TRBJ1-5; D is unresolved. The V end lost 5 bases, the J end lost 4 bases, and 15 bases lay between the germline ends. CDR1 and CDR2 from the germline V gene are LNHDA and SQIVND (reference sequence). CDR3 length: 15 amino acids.

This sequence joins TRBV2 and TRBJ1-5; 7 bases are a match to TRBD1. The CDR3 is made up of 17 amino acids. The V segment lost 1 base and the J segment 0 bases; nucleotides outside the gene matches: 6. Germline values: CDR1 SNHLY, CDR2 FYNNEI. The CDR3 spells CASSEGGTAFSNQPQHF. Here the CDR3 DNA reads TGTGCCAGCAGTGAAGGGGGGACAGCGTTTAGCAATCAGCCCCAGCATTTT.

Only a few counts were recorded for this clone. The chain couples TRBV3-1 (or the pseudogene TRBV3-2) to TRBJ1-2; D gene uncertain. Trimming stripped 0 bases from V and 4 bases from J, with 6 bases between. CDR3 length: 13 residues. In germline, CDR1 is LGHDT, CDR2 YNNKEL (reference sequence). CDR3 sequence (DNA): TGTGCCAGCAGCCAAGATTATACCTATGGCTACACCTTC. Residues: CASSQDYTYGYTF.

The V and J genes are TRBV30 and TRBJ1-6; maybe TRBD1 (6 bases). Germline V gene lookup returns CDR1 GTSNPN and CDR2 SVGIG (reference sequence). The V end lost 2 bases, the J end lost 10 bases, and 18 bases lay between the germline ends. This CDR3 region has 15 residues. In nucleotides, the CDR3 is TGTGCCTGGAGTCCGTATGACGGGGGCGGGTCACCCCTCCACTTT. Residues: CAWSPYDGGGSPLHF.

The CDR3 region has the DNA TGTGCCAGCAGCTTAGCGGGACTTAGCCAGTTCTTC. It codes for CASSLAGLSQFF. The rearrangement uses TRBV7-2 and TRBJ2-1, with a weak D call TRBD2 (6 bases). This CDR3 spans 12 amino acids. The V end was cut by 0 bases, the J end by 13 bases, with 10 bases between. Germline V CDR1 and CDR2: SGHTA, FQGNSA.

V is TRBV30 and J is TRBJ1-5; 8 bases are shared with TRBD1. The CDR3 runs to 14 residues. J gave up 4 bases and V 2 bases, and 4 bases lay outside the gene matches. Germline assignment: CDR1 GTSNPN and CDR2 SVGIG (reference sequence). The CDR3 bases are TGTGCCTGGAGTTTTGGACAGGGAAATCAGCCCCAGCATTTT. It specifies CAWSFGQGNQPQHF.

With regard to this clone: Additional DNA sequences in this sample encode the identical CDR3. The chain recombines TRBV7-9 with TRBJ1-1; 7 nucleotides match TRBD1. The CDR3 spans 14 residues. Germline-derived CDR1 and CDR2 are SEHNR and FQNEAQ (reference sequence). The V and J ends lost 5 bases and 2 bases, in that order; junction bases with no gene match: 5. The CDR3 DNA sequence: TGTGCCAGCAGCCGACAGGGCGGCAACACTGAAGCTTTCTTT. This sequence encodes CASSRQGGNTEAFF.

The chain carries TRBV5-5 and TRBJ2-2; 11 nucleotides align to TRBD2. V lost 4 bases and J lost 5; bases outside the gene matches: 7. Germline V gene data show CDR1 as SGHKS and CDR2 as YYEKEE (reference sequence). This CDR3 spans 16 amino acids. CDR3 DNA: TGTGCCAGCAGCCCTAGCGGGGGGTCCGGAACCGGGGAGCTGTTTTTT. Amino acid sequence: CASSPSGGSGTGELFF.